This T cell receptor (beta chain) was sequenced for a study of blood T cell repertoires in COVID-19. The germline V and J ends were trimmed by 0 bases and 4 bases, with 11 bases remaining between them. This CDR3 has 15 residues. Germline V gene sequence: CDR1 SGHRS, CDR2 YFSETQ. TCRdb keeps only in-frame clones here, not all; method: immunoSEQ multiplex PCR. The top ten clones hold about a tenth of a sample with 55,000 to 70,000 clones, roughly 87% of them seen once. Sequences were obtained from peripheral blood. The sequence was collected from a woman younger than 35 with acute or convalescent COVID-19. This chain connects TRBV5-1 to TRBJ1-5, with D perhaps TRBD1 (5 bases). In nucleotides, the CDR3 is TGCGCCAGCAGCTTGGCCGGGGGGAAGAATCAGCCCCAGCATTTT. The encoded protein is CASSLAGGKNQPQHF.